This TCR beta chain originates from a study of high-grade serous ovarian cancer treatment subgroups. Study information: Each sample yielded on average around 7,000 unique TCR beta rearrangements from approximately 13,000 reads. Study-wide points: Spatial context was lost because tumors were sequenced in bulk. Repertoire analysis covered CDR3 alone, not CDR1 or CDR2. Different patients shared almost no repertoire; same-patient tumors shared about 0.11 to 0.85.

CDR1 and CDR2 from the germline V gene are MDHEN and SYDVKM. Trimming cost V 6 bases and J 6 bases; bases outside gene matches: 5. The CDR3 has 14 residues. Sequencing used immunoSEQ multiplex PCR; TCRdb keeps in-frame clones, though not all of them. In the table there are roughly 10,000 clones, approximately 91% of which are singletons. Tumor tissue was taken before any definitive surgery or chemotherapy was given. This clone is labeled as large. Its antigen is unknown. The clonotype comes from a human donor with high-grade serous ovarian cancer. The specimen sequenced was tumor tissue. V and J are TRBV28 and TRBJ2-2, with 9 bases aligning to TRBD2. CDR3 coding DNA: TGTGCCAGCAGCCGGACTAGCGCGTCCGGGGAGCTGTTTTTT. The encoded protein is CASSRTSASGELFF. Filled out from reference TRBV28 and TRBJ2-2, the complete variable domain reads DVKVTQSSRYLVKRTGEKVFLECVQDMDHENMFWYRQDPGLGLRLIYFSYDVKMKEKGDIPEGYSVSREKKERFSLILESASTNQTSMYLCASSRTSASGELFFGEGSRLTVL.